A single sample is the source of the 10 T cell receptor beta chains below, sequenced in a study of blood T cells in healthy people across ages. A second PCR, run for about 6 to 11 cycles, used a sample-barcoded 5' primer plus a J-beta primer mix. One entry per CDR3 protein results from TCRdb running MiXCR on the 5' RACE reads. The sample has some 1.5 million distinct CDR3 sequences; 25% to 30% are singletons. The sequencing sample was made of blood. The origin of the receptors is a woman in her twenties or thirties in good health.

V and J are TRBV12-3 or TRBV12-4 and TRBJ1-1, with D perhaps matching TRBD1 (6 bases). Trimming stripped 5 bases from V and 1 base from J, with 11 bases between. The CDR3 totals 14 residues. The DNA of the CDR3 is TGTGCCAGCAGTCAGAGACAGGAGAACACTGAAGCTTTCTTT. Protein sequence: CASSQRQENTEAFF.

This chain connects TRBV12-3 or TRBV12-4 to TRBJ1-5; no firm D call. Between the trimmed V and J ends, which lost 1 base and 7 bases, there was a span of 14 bases. The CDR3 has 15 amino acids. The CDR3 bases are TGTGCCAGCAGTTTAGGATCCCCGGGGAGCCAGCCCCAGCATTTT. Its protein is CASSLGSPGSQPQHF.

There are many counts of this clonotype. V is TRBV12-3 or TRBV12-4 and J is TRBJ2-4; 7 bases align to TRBD1. Trimming took 5 bases from V and 2 from J; bases not matched to a gene: 6. The CDR3 totals 15 residues. The CDR3 DNA reads TGTGCCAGCAGTGCGACAGGGTCACCCAAAAACATTCAGTACTTC. Protein sequence: CASSATGSPKNIQYF.

A few counts support this clonotype. The chain couples TRBV19 to TRBJ2-7; 8 positions agree with TRBD1. After removal of 3 bases from V and 1 base from J, the junction contained 8 bases not matched to a gene. The CDR3 has 16 amino acids. Germline loops: CDR1 LNHDA, CDR2 SQIVND (reference sequence). This CDR3 is CASSMGARGLSYEQYF. CDR3 nucleotides: TGTGCCAGTAGTATGGGGGCCAGGGGGCTGTCCTACGAGCAGTACTTC.

For this clonotype: It may be a read error: a sequence one base away is much more abundant. The CDR3 loop is CATREGRRGVNQPQHF. The CDR3 DNA sequence: TGTGCCACCAGAGAGGGGAGACGGGGGGTCAATCAGCCCCAGCATTTT. The chain couples TRBV28 to TRBJ1-5; D possibly corresponds to TRBD1 (5 bases). The germline V and J ends were trimmed by 10 bases and 3 bases, with 22 bases remaining between them. Germline lookup yields CDR1 MDHEN and CDR2 SYDVKM. The CDR3 loop spans 16 amino acids.

This clonotype was counted only a few times. The rearrangement joins TRBV20-1 to TRBJ2-2; D unclear. V gave up 6 bases and J gave up 7 bases, with 12 bases separating them. The CDR3 spans 12 residues. CDR1 and CDR2 (germline): DFQATT, SNEGSKA (reference sequence). The CDR3 here is CSAPNTDGELFF. The CDR3 DNA is TGCAGTGCCCCAAATACGGACGGGGAGCTGTTTTTT.

Only a few counts were recorded for this clonotype. One junction end disagrees with the germline gene, perhaps due to a read error. The chain couples TRBV29-1 to TRBJ2-7; 7 positions agree with TRBD2. The CDR3 sequence is 12 residues long. Germline CDR1 and CDR2: SQVTM and ANQGSEA. The CDR3 sequence: CSAEGLGYEQYF. CDR3 sequence (DNA): TGCAGCGCTGAAGGACTAGGCTACGAGCAGTACTTC.

Worth noting for this clonotype: The missing conserved phenylalanine or tryptophan at the end of this CDR3 makes a read error likely. J is TRBJ1-1 and V is TRBV20-1; 8 nucleotides match TRBD1. The CDR3 length is 11 residues. Losses at the gene ends were 3 bases for V and 8 bases for J; bases not matched to a gene: 2. From germline, CDR1 is DFQATT and CDR2 SNEGSKA (reference sequence). The CDR3 spells CSARRDREAFV. The CDR3 DNA follows: TGCAGTGCTAGGCGGGACAGGGAAGCTTTCGTT.

This clonotype was counted many times. This chain joins TRBV4-3 and TRBJ1-5; D remains unclear. This CDR3 contains 15 residues. Trimming removed 3 bases from V and 0 bases from J, with 9 bases in between. Germline CDR1 reads LGHNA; CDR2 reads YSLEER. The CDR3, as DNA: TGCGCCAGCAGCCAGGATACGTATAGCAATCAGCCCCAGCATTTT. This gives the protein CASSQDTYSNQPQHF.

This clonotype was found a few times. The gene calls are TRBV6-5 and TRBJ1-6, with TRBD1 identical over 10 bases. Germline V gene lookup returns CDR1 MNHEY and CDR2 SVGAGI. This CDR3 comprises 15 residues. J lost 8 bases, V lost 2 bases, and 3 bases had no gene match. CDR3 in DNA: TGTGCCAGCAGTTACCGGACAGGGGGAGATTCACCCCTCCACTTT. This sequence encodes CASSYRTGGDSPLHF.